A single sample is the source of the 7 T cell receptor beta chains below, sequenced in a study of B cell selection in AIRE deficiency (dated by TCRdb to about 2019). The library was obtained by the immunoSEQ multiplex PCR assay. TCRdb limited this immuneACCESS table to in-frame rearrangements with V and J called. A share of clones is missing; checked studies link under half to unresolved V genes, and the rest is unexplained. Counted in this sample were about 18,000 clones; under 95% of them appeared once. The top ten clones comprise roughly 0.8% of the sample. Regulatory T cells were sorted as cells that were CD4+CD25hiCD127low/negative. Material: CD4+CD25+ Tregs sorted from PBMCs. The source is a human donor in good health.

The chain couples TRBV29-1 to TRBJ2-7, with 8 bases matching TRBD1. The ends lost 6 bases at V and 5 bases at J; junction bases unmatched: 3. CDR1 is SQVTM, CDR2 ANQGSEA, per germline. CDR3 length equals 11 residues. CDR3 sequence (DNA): TGCAGCGTGTGGACAGGGCACGAGCAGTACTTC. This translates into CSVWTGHEQYF.

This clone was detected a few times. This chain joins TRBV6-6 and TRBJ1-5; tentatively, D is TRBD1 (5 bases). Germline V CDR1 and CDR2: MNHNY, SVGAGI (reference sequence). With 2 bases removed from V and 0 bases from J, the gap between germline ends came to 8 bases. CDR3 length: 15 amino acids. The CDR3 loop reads CASSYDSYSNQPQHF. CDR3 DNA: TGTGCCAGCAGTTACGACAGTTATAGCAATCAGCCCCAGCATTTT.

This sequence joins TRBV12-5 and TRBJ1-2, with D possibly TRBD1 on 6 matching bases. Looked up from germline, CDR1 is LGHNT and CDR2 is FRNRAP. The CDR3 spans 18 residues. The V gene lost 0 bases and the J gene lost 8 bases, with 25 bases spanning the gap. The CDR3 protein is CASGLVLAGEFYHGGYTF. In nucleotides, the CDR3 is TGTGCTAGTGGTTTGGTATTGGCAGGGGAATTCTATCATGGGGGCTACACCTTC.

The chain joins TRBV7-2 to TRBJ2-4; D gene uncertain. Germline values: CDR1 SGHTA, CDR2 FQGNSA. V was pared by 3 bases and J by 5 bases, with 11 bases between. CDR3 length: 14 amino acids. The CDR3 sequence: CASSFSLSQNIQYF. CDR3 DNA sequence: TGTGCCAGCAGCTTCTCCTTAAGTCAAAACATTCAGTACTTC.

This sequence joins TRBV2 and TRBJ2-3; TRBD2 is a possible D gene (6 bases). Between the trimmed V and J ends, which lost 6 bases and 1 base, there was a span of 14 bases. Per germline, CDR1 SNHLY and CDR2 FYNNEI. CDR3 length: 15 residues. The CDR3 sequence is CASSDGSKGTDTQYF. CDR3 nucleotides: TGTGCCAGCAGCGACGGGAGTAAAGGCACAGATACGCAGTATTTT.

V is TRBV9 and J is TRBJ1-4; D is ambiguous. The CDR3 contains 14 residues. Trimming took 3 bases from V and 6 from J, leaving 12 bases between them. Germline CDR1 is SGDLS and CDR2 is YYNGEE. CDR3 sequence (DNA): TGTGCCAGCAGCGCAGGCGGGAATTATGAAAAACTGTTTTTT. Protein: CASSAGGNYEKLFF.

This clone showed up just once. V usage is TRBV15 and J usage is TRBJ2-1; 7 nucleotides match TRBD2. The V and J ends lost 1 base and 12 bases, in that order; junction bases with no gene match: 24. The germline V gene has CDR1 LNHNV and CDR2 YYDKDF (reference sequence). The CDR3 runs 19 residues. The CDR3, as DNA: TGTGCCACCAGCAGAGTACTTGGTACTAGCGAAGCGGGAAGGAGGTCGCAGTTCTTC. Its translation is CATSRVLGTSEAGRRSQFF.